The clone carrying this T cell receptor (beta chain) was counted once. The data are from a study of blood T cell repertoires in COVID-19. Study as a whole: The United States, Italy and Spain supplied acute and convalescent COVID-19 samples. Sources were T cells, B-cell-depleted T cells, or PBMCs; the material itself was cDNA or gDNA.

The germline CDR1 and CDR2 sequences are LNHNV and YYDKDF (reference sequence). The CDR3 spans 13 residues. J gave up 0 bases and V 7 bases, and 2 bases lay outside the gene matches. In the original analysis: By means of reference gene primer amplification, nucleated cell counts were estimated. Sequencing was performed with immunoSEQ multiplex PCR; in TCRdb, only in-frame clones are kept and a portion is missing. The D gene and trimming were derived from the DNA, and the V and J assignments and clone size from that table. Among about 280,000 clones, about 80% were seen once, and the ten largest hold 9.4%.

The J gene is TRBJ1-1, the V gene TRBV15, with 7 bases lining up with TRBD1. The sequenced sample was peripheral blood. The clonotype comes from a woman aged 45-59 years who had recovered from COVID-19. CDR3 nucleotide sequence: TGTGCCACCACGACAGGGCTGAACACTGAAGCTTTCTTT. It translates to CATTTGLNTEAFF.